These 11 T cell receptor beta chains originate from one sample sequenced in a study of T cells expressing NK-cell markers. TCRdb re-analyzed the 5' RACE reads; it lists each CDR3 protein once, without DNA. This listing includes 300,000 to 450,000 distinct CDR3 sequences. Sequencing was done on a sample of blood T cells: a sorted CD56 or NKG2C T cell subset, CD4+ or CD8+ T cells, or bulk PBMC T cells (not recorded which). These receptors were obtained from a man aged 18-75 years in good health.

V and J are TRBV6-5 and TRBJ2-3. This CDR3 comprises 15 residues. Germline V CDR1 and CDR2: MNHEY, SVGAGI. The CDR3 region is CASSYSISAPDTQYF.

The chain carries TRBV4-2 and TRBJ2-5; with no DNA, the TCRdb D assignment of TRBD2 cannot be verified. Germline CDR1 LGHNA, CDR2 YNFKEQ. The CDR3 runs 17 residues. The CDR3 sequence: CASSQDSKRGGQETQYF.

This rearrangement joins TRBV5-1 to TRBJ2-2; TCRdb selects TRBD2, and the lack of DNA leaves this call unchecked. Germline values: CDR1 SGHRS, CDR2 YFSETQ. The CDR3 is 15 residues long. The CDR3 here is CASRSQSAGNGELFF. Full variable domain (rest looked up from reference TRBV5-1 and TRBJ2-2): KAGVTQTPRYLIKTRGQQVTLSCSPISGHRSVSWYQQTPGQGLQFLFEYFSETQRNKGNFPGRFSGRQFSNSRSEMNVSTLELGDSALYLCASRSQSAGNGELFFGEGSRLTVL.

The genes are TRBV7-8 and TRBJ1-1; TCRdb's D call of TRBD1 is untestable without DNA. Germline V gene lookup returns CDR1 SGHVS and CDR2 FQNEAQ. CDR3 length: 15 residues. CDR3: CASSFGDRTNTEAFF. Using reference TRBV7-8 and TRBJ1-1 for the parts outside the CDR3, the full variable domain is GAGVSQSPRYKVAKRGQDVALRCDPISGHVSLFWYQQALGQGPEFLTYFQNEAQLDKSGLPSDRFFAERPEGSVSTLKIQRTQQEDSAVYLCASSFGDRTNTEAFFGQGTRLTVV.

V is TRBV5-1 and J is TRBJ1-2. Germline V gene data show CDR1 as SGHRS and CDR2 as YFSETQ. The CDR3 is 15 residues long. This chain's CDR3 is CASSLPGYMDYGYTF.

The rearrangement joins TRBV29-1 to TRBJ1-2; lacking DNA, the TRBD1 call made by TCRdb goes unchecked. The CDR3 runs 16 residues. Germline loops: CDR1 SQVTM, CDR2 ANQGSEA. The CDR3 loop is CSVRGWAGGDDYGYTF.

The J gene is TRBJ2-3, the V gene TRBV15; the D call of TRBD1 rests on TCRdb alone, since no DNA is present to check it. Germline CDR1 LNHNV, CDR2 YYDKDF (reference sequence). CDR3 size: 16 residues. This CDR3 reads CATSRDTRARTDTQYF.

This chain uses TRBV6-1 with TRBJ2-3; lacking DNA, the TRBD1 call made by TCRdb goes unchecked. The CDR3 has 18 residues. Per the germline V gene, CDR1 is MNHNS and CDR2 is SASEGT. CDR3 region: CASNADLMGGTSTDTQYF.

V gene TRBV12-5 combines with J gene TRBJ1-1; the TRBD1 assignment by TCRdb is unverifiable without DNA. The CDR3 loop spans 14 amino acids. The germline gives CDR1 LGHNT, CDR2 FRNRAP. The CDR3 spells CASGPGGAATEAFF.

The gene calls are TRBV7-9 and TRBJ1-3; TCRdb gives TRBD1 as the D gene, but with no DNA this cannot be confirmed. This CDR3 comprises 16 residues. Per germline, CDR1 SEHNR and CDR2 FQNEAQ (reference sequence). CDR3 sequence reads: CASTKEGGLSGNTIYF.

The J gene is TRBJ1-4, the V gene TRBV7-6; TCRdb indicates TRBD1, and absent DNA this call remains unverified. The CDR3 is made up of 16 amino acids. The germline gives CDR1 SGHVS, CDR2 FNYEAQ. This chain's CDR3 is CASSHRQGATNEKLFF.